This passage covers 16 T cell receptor beta chains from one sample sequenced in a study of T cell repertoires in cytomegalovirus infection. For these TCRs, the target antigens are not known. TCRdb re-called the reads with MiXCR, one entry per CDR3 protein. The sample shows around 500,000 distinct CDR3 sequences, about 42% of them seen only once. Sequenced material: cultured PBMCs, taken from culture after CMV antigen stimulation. The receptor source for this set is a human donor in good health (CMV status not recorded). Some clones in this sample may be carry-over from other donors' samples.

The chain has TRBV27 and TRBJ1-5; D remains unclear. CDR3 length: 15 amino acids. Germline V gives CDR1 MNHEY, CDR2 SMNVEV (reference sequence). The V and J ends lost 3 bases and 0 bases respectively, with 9 bases between them. The CDR3 protein is CASSLAEYSNQPQHF. In DNA, the CDR3 is TGTGCCAGCAGTTTGGCTGAGTATAGCAATCAGCCCCAGCATTTT.

This clonotype was observed a handful of times. J is TRBJ1-1 and V is TRBV7-2; 8 bases agree with TRBD1. The junction had 8 bases not matched to a gene; V was cut back by 5 bases and J by 3 bases. Germline CDR1 is SGHTA and CDR2 is FQGNSA. The CDR3 loop spans 15 amino acids. Here the CDR3 reads CASSQVSGGYTEAFF. In DNA, the CDR3 is TGTGCCAGCAGCCAAGTCTCAGGGGGCTACACTGAAGCTTTCTTT.

The table lists this clonotype with a few counts. The CDR3 is CASSLDRGILNEQFF. The CDR3 coding sequence is TGTGCCAGCAGCTTAGACAGGGGGATTCTCAATGAGCAGTTCTTC. The chain combines TRBV7-2 with TRBJ2-1; 8 nucleotides align to TRBD1. Trimming took 1 base from V and 6 from J; bases not matched to a gene: 5. Per the germline V gene, CDR1 is SGHTA and CDR2 is FQGNSA. The CDR3 spans 15 residues.

The rearrangement uses TRBV12-3 or TRBV12-4 and TRBJ2-7, with TRBD2 matching 11 bases. Trimming cost V 5 bases and J 3 bases; bases outside gene matches: 6. CDR3 length equals 15 residues. The CDR3 DNA follows: TGTGCCAGCAGTCGCACTAGCGGGAGCGTCTACGAGCAGTACTTC. Amino acids: CASSRTSGSVYEQYF.

This clonotype was detected only a few times. The chain has TRBV20-1 and TRBJ2-5; D is possibly TRBD2 (5 bases). Germline assignment: CDR1 DFQATT and CDR2 SNEGSKA (reference sequence). The CDR3 runs to 12 residues. CDR3 DNA sequence: TGCTCGGGCAGTCGTAGGGAGGAGACCCAGTACTTC. Encoded protein: CSGSRREETQYF.

J is TRBJ1-2 and V is TRBV6-2 or TRBV6-3; D call uncertain. The CDR3 runs to 12 residues. Germline CDR1 and CDR2: MNHEY and SVGEGT. Trimming cost V 3 bases and J 2 bases, with 4 bases left between them. The DNA for the CDR3 is TGTGCCAGCAGTTATCAGAACTATGGCTACACCTTC. Translating gives CASSYQNYGYTF.

In its sample, this clonotype was seen a few times. The chain combines TRBV10-3 with TRBJ2-7, with TRBD1 identical over 7 bases. Germline-derived CDR1 and CDR2 are ENHRY and SYGVKD. The ends lost 0 bases at V and 3 bases at J; junction bases unmatched: 5. The CDR3 runs to 15 residues. Written as DNA, the CDR3 is TGTGCCATCAGTGAGTCAACAGGGGTTTTCTACGAGCAGTACTTC. It is translated as CAISESTGVFYEQYF.

In this sample, this clonotype turned up a few times. CDR3 DNA: TGTGCCAGCAGCTTAATGATTGGGGCAGTAAGCTCCTACGAGCAGTACTTC. It translates to CASSLMIGAVSSYEQYF. The chain is built from TRBV7-2 and TRBJ2-7; tentatively, D is TRBD1 (5 bases). Germline V gene sequence: CDR1 SGHTA, CDR2 FQGNSA. V lost 2 bases and J lost 0, with 17 bases in between. CDR3 size: 17 residues.

V is TRBV19 and J is TRBJ2-3, with D perhaps assigned TRBD1 or TRBD2 (5 bases each). V was shortened by 5 bases and J by 5 bases, with 17 bases between the two germline ends. The germline V gene has CDR1 LNHDA and CDR2 SQIVND (reference sequence). CDR3 length: 15 residues. CDR3 nucleotides: TGTGCCAGTAGTGATACCGGGGCCCGTGGAGATACGCAGTATTTT. Its protein product is CASSDTGARGDTQYF.

This clonotype appeared once. This chain connects TRBV3-1 to TRBJ2-7; no firm D call. The germline V gene encodes CDR1 LGHDT and CDR2 YNNKEL (reference sequence). The V end was cut by 1 base, the J end by 2 bases, with 9 bases between. CDR3 size: 14 residues. The CDR3 DNA follows: TGTGCCAGCAGCCAAGCCCCCCGAACCTACGAGCAGTACTTC. Translated, it gives CASSQAPRTYEQYF.

This clonotype showed up many times. The chain links TRBV7-8 to TRBJ1-5, with TRBD1 matching over 10 bases. The germline gives CDR1 SGHVS, CDR2 FQNEAQ. Losses at the gene ends were 6 bases for V and 5 bases for J; bases not matched to a gene: 28. The CDR3 is 22 residues long. The CDR3 loop is CASSRYIVMRTGGVGSDQPQHF. DNA for the CDR3: TGTGCCAGCAGTCGATACATTGTGATGAGGACAGGGGGAGTTGGGTCGGATCAGCCCCAGCATTTT.

The V call is TRBV9, the J call TRBJ2-3; 7 positions agree with TRBD2. CDR1 is SGDLS and CDR2 is YYNGEE in the germline V gene. Trimming took 3 bases from V and 0 from J; bases not matched to a gene: 7. CDR3 size: 16 residues. The CDR3 reads CASSDPSGASTDTQYF. The DNA for the CDR3 is TGTGCCAGCAGCGACCCTAGCGGCGCTAGCACAGATACGCAGTATTTT.

The chain employs TRBV12-3 or TRBV12-4 and TRBJ1-1, with D possibly matching TRBD1 (6 bases). Trimming removed 7 bases at V and 3 bases at J, with 18 bases between. The CDR3 runs to 15 residues. CDR3 sequence: CASTHGGGRDTEAFF. The CDR3, as DNA: TGTGCCAGCACCCACGGGGGGGGCCGCGACACTGAAGCTTTCTTT.

This clonotype was seen more than once but under ten times. The chain combines TRBV3-1 with TRBJ1-1; maybe TRBD1 (5 bases). Looked up from germline, CDR1 is LGHDT and CDR2 is YNNKEL (reference sequence). Trimming removed 4 bases from V and 7 bases from J, with 10 bases in between. CDR3 length: 12 residues. This CDR3 reads CASSRGADEAFF. The DNA for the CDR3 is TGTGCCAGCAGCCGAGGGGCTGATGAAGCTTTCTTT.

This clonotype was seen more than once but under ten times. The V gene is TRBV5-4, the J gene TRBJ2-1; TRBD2 matches 10 bases. Germline loops: CDR1 SGHNT, CDR2 YYREEE (reference sequence). The CDR3 has 15 residues. After removal of 3 bases from V and 7 bases from J, the junction contained 7 bases not matched to a gene. The CDR3 nucleotides read TGTGCCAGCAGCTCCCAGCGGGGGGGCAGAAATGAGCAGTTCTTC. Its translation: CASSSQRGGRNEQFF. The full variable domain, in which reference TRBV5-4 and TRBJ2-1 provide the parts outside the CDR3, is ETGVTQSPTHLIKTRGQQVTLRCSSQSGHNTVSWYQQALGQGPQFIFQYYREEENGRGNFPPRFSGLQFPNYSSELNVNALELDDSALYLCASSSQRGGRNEQFFGPGTRLTVL.

V and J are TRBV4-1 and TRBJ2-7; TRBD1 agrees at 9 bases. The CDR3 runs 13 residues. Per the germline V gene, CDR1 is MGHRA and CDR2 is YSYEKL. The ends lost 10 bases at V and 2 bases at J; junction bases unmatched: 6. The CDR3: CAKRWTGAYEQYF. Here the CDR3 DNA reads TGCGCCAAGAGATGGACAGGGGCCTACGAGCAGTACTTC.